This record concerns one TCR beta chain sequence. Its antigen is not identified. The sample is drawn from a study of a mutant IDH1 vaccine in newly diagnosed glioma. Study-level background: Vaccine dosing followed radiotherapy by 4-6 weeks, or accompanied temozolomide cycles.

Time point described: week 11, during vaccination. The vaccine gave 300 ug of a 20-mer mutant IDH1 peptide subcutaneously per dose. Profiling relied on immunoSEQ multiplex PCR, and the TCRdb table lists in-frame clones only, not all of them. The sample contains around 57,000 clones, about 91% of which appear only once. This clonotype was sampled from a middle-aged man with glioma. The specimen comprised PBMCs, sampled from a glioma patient whose treatment included an IDH1 peptide vaccine.

CDR3 amino acids: CASSPNGNEKLFF. The CDR3 nucleotides are TGTGCCAGCTCACCGAATGGGAATGAAAAACTGTTTTTT. The chain is built from TRBV18 and TRBJ1-4, with no clear D. Trimming cost V 3 bases and J 5 bases, with 7 bases left between them. The germline V gene has CDR1 KGHSH and CDR2 LQKENI. There are 13 residues in the CDR3.